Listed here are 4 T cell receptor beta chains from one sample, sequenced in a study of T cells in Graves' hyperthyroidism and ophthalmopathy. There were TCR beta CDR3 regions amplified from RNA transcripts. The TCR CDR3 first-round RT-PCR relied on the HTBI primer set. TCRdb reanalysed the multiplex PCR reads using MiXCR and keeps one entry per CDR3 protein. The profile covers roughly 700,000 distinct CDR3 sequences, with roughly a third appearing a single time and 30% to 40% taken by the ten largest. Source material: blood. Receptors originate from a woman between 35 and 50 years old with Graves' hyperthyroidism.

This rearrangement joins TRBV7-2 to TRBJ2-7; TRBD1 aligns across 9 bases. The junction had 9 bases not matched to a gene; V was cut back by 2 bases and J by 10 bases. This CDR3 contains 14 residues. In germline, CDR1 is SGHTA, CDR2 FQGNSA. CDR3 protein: CASSLIGTGNIQYF. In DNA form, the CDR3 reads TGTGCCAGCAGCTTAATCGGGACAGGGAATATTCAGTACTTC.

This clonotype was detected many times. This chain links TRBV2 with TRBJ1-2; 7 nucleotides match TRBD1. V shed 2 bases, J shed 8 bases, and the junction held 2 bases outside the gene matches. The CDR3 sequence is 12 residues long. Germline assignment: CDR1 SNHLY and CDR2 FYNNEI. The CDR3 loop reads CASSETGDGYTF. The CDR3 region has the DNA TGTGCCAGCAGTGAAACAGGGGACGGCTACACCTTC.

CDR3 protein: CASTIALGVHNYGYTF. CDR3 DNA: TGTGCCAGCACCATCGCGTTAGGTGTTCATAACTATGGCTACACCTTC. J is TRBJ1-2 and V is TRBV6-6; no clear D. The CDR3 length is 16 residues. Germline V gene lookup returns CDR1 MNHNY and CDR2 SVGAGI (reference sequence). Trimming removed 7 bases from V and 1 base from J, with 19 bases in between.

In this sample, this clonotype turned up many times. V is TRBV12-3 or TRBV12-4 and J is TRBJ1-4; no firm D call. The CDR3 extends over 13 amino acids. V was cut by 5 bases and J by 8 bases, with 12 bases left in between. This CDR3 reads CASSPRSWEKLFF. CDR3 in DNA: TGTGCCAGCAGTCCCCGTTCATGGGAAAAACTGTTTTTT.